This TCR beta chain stems from a study of OX40 agonist ivuxolimab in advanced cancers. Trimming took off 7 bases at V and 7 bases at J, with 17 bases between the two ends. CDR1 and CDR2 from the germline V gene are SQVTM and ANQGSEA. This CDR3 region has 13 residues. Assay: immunoSEQ multiplex PCR; the TCRdb copy retains only in-frame clones and omits some. The table shows around 80,000 clones, with around 90% occurring only once. The sequence came from an adult with an advanced solid tumor such as melanoma, head and neck, liver or kidney cancer. The sample was CD4+ or CD8+ T cells sorted from blood, taken in a trial of the OX40 agonist ivuxolimab. V usage is TRBV29-1 and J usage is TRBJ2-1; tentative D call: TRBD1 (6 bases). Here the CDR3 DNA reads TGCAGCGACAACAGGGTAAGAGGGAATGAGCAGTTCTTC. Its translation: CSDNRVRGNEQFF.